This entry lists 29 T cell receptor beta chains sequenced from one sample in a study of Graves' ophthalmopathy and Graves' hyperthyroidism. Amplified TCR beta CDR3 regions were obtained using RNA transcripts as template. A first-round RT-PCR used HTBI primers, followed by a second-round multiplex PCR. One entry per CDR3 protein, called by TCRdb with MiXCR from the multiplex PCR reads. This table holds approximately 500,000 distinct CDR3 sequences, under 15% found once. The sequenced material came from blood. These TCRs come from a woman in her twenties or thirties with Graves' ophthalmopathy.

There are many counts of this clonotype. The chain employs TRBV7-8 and TRBJ2-7; 8 bases align to TRBD1. The CDR3 sequence is 15 residues long. CDR1 and CDR2 (germline): SGHVS, FQNEAQ. With 0 bases clipped from V and 4 bases from J, the junction kept 5 bases outside the gene matches. The CDR3 spells CASSLASGGMYEQYF. CDR3 bases: TGTGCCAGCAGCTTAGCTTCAGGGGGCATGTACGAGCAGTACTTC.

The sample holds a few counts of this clonotype. This chain connects TRBV20-1 to TRBJ2-7, with 8 bases lining up with TRBD1. J lost 6 bases, V lost 6 bases, and 13 bases had no gene match. The CDR3 consists of 14 residues. Germline V gives CDR1 DFQATT, CDR2 SNEGSKA (reference sequence). The chain's CDR3 is CSAEVTGQVFEQYF. The CDR3 bases are TGCAGTGCGGAGGTGACGGGACAGGTTTTCGAGCAGTACTTC.

This clonotype was picked up many times. The DNA is omitted, as the CDR3 cannot be located on it reliably, and the CDR3 follows TCRdb's listing. The V call is TRBV7-3, the J call TRBJ1-1; the DNA was not used to check the table's D call, TRBD1. Both ends counted, the CDR3 spans 15 residues. From germline, CDR1 is SGHTA and CDR2 FQGTGA. Here the CDR3 reads CASSLTSGRGTEAFF.

This clonotype has more than one count but fewer than ten. DNA for the CDR3: TGTGCCAGTAGTCCCGCGGCTAGGCAGCCCCAGCATTTT. Residues: CASSPAARQPQHF. J is TRBJ1-5 and V is TRBV19; D is unresolved. Germline CDR1 is LNHDA and CDR2 is SQIVND (reference sequence). The CDR3 spans 13 residues. V was pared by 5 bases and J by 7 bases, with 12 bases between.

This clonotype occurred once. The V and J genes are TRBV6-5 and TRBJ1-2, with D tentatively TRBD1 (5 bases). This CDR3 has 13 residues. The V end lost 5 bases, the J end lost 8 bases, and 15 bases lay between the germline ends. Germline lookup yields CDR1 MNHEY and CDR2 SVGAGI. The CDR3 sequence is CASSISDTEGYTF. CDR3 sequence (DNA): TGTGCCAGCAGTATATCGGACACCGAGGGCTACACCTTC.

This clonotype was observed many times. The chain has TRBV14 and TRBJ1-2; 10 nucleotides match TRBD1. The CDR3 sequence is 14 residues long. Unmatched junction bases numbered 4, after V lost 3 bases and J lost 6 bases. Per the germline V gene, CDR1 is SGHDN and CDR2 is FVKESK. The CDR3, as DNA: TGTGCCAGCAGCCACCGAGGACAGGGGGATGGCTACACCTTC. Its translation is CASSHRGQGDGYTF. Full variable domain (outside the CDR3, taken from reference TRBV14 and TRBJ1-2): EAGVTQFPSHSVIEKGQTVTLRCDPISGHDNLYWYRRVMGKEIKFLLHFVKESKQDESGMPNNRFLAERTGGTYSTLKVQPAELEDSGVYFCASSHRGQGDGYTFGSGTRLTVV.

In its sample, this clonotype was seen many times. V gene TRBV7-9 combines with J gene TRBJ2-7; D perhaps matches TRBD1 (6 bases). The CDR3 runs 15 residues. The V end lost 5 bases, the J end lost 4 bases, and 18 bases lay between the germline ends. The germline gives CDR1 SEHNR, CDR2 FQNEAQ (reference sequence). The CDR3, as DNA: TGTGCCAGCAGCCCGTCTACAGGGAGAGGATACGAGCAGTACTTC. Its protein product is CASSPSTGRGYEQYF.

This clonotype was counted ten times or more. The J gene is TRBJ2-3, the V gene TRBV12-3 or TRBV12-4; TRBD2 matches at 8 bases. This CDR3 has 15 residues. Trimming removed 8 bases from V and 5 bases from J; junction bases left unmatched: 12. The CDR3: CASPPGGGTVDTQYF. CDR3 nucleotide sequence: TGTGCCAGCCCTCCTGGCGGGGGGACCGTAGATACGCAGTATTTT.

This clonotype has a count of ten or more. The chain employs TRBV19 and TRBJ1-1; 9 positions agree with TRBD1. Germline assignment: CDR1 LNHDA and CDR2 SQIVND (reference sequence). J lost 3 bases, V lost 5 bases, and 10 bases had no gene match. The CDR3 consists of 16 residues. In DNA form, the CDR3 reads TGTGCCAGTAGTTTCACAGGGGGCATTGGCGACACTGAAGCTTTCTTT. It encodes CASSFTGGIGDTEAFF.

The gene calls are TRBV7-9 and TRBJ1-1; D is undetermined. The germline V and J ends were trimmed by 5 bases and 1 base, with 8 bases remaining between them. From germline, CDR1 is SEHNR and CDR2 FQNEAQ (reference sequence). There are 13 residues in the CDR3. The CDR3 bases are TGTGCCAGCAGCAGACACCCGAACACTGAAGCTTTCTTT. It codes for CASSRHPNTEAFF.

This clonotype has a count of ten or more. The chain combines TRBV6-1 with TRBJ1-1, with 7 bases identical to TRBD1. The CDR3 extends over 16 amino acids. V was clipped by 0 bases and J by 5 bases; unmatched bases: 9. From germline, CDR1 is MNHNS and CDR2 SASEGT. The CDR3 sequence is CASSEARRGRGTEAFF. DNA for the CDR3: TGTGCCAGCAGTGAAGCGAGGAGGGGGCGAGGGACTGAAGCTTTCTTT.

This clonotype was observed many times. This rearrangement joins TRBV9 to TRBJ1-1, with D possibly matching TRBD1 (5 bases). Trimming stripped 0 bases from V and 0 bases from J, with 9 bases between. Germline loops: CDR1 SGDLS, CDR2 YYNGEE. The CDR3 extends over 15 amino acids. The DNA of the CDR3 is TGTGCCAGCAGCGTAGACACGGGACTGAACACTGAAGCTTTCTTT. Translated: CASSVDTGLNTEAFF.

The sample holds many counts of this clonotype. This rearrangement joins TRBV5-1 to TRBJ2-7; 11 bases align to TRBD1. CDR3 length: 15 residues. J lost 5 bases, V lost 7 bases, and 11 bases had no gene match. Per the germline V gene, CDR1 is SGHRS and CDR2 is YFSETQ. CDR3 in DNA: TGCGCCAGCCGACTCCCGGGACAGGGGGGTGACGAGCAGTACTTC. It codes for CASRLPGQGGDEQYF.

This clonotype showed up many times. In DNA, the CDR3 is TGTGCCAGCAGTGAAGCGCTCAGGGGACGAGGCTATGGCTACACCTTC. This sequence encodes CASSEALRGRGYGYTF. The chain uses TRBV2 and TRBJ1-2; a possible D gene is TRBD1 (6 bases). V was cut by 0 bases and J by 4 bases, with 15 bases left in between. CDR1 is SNHLY and CDR2 is FYNNEI in the germline V gene. This CDR3 spans 16 amino acids.

The chain couples TRBV11-1 to TRBJ2-6; D might be TRBD1 (6 bases). Germline CDR1 reads SGHAT; CDR2 reads FQDESV (reference sequence). V was shortened by 6 bases and J by 2 bases, with 17 bases between the two germline ends. The CDR3 length is 17 residues. The DNA for the CDR3 is TGTGCCAGCAGTTCCGTTCGTACAGGGACTGGGGCCAACGTCCTGACTTTC. Translating it yields CASSSVRTGTGANVLTF.

Many counts were recorded for this clonotype. The chain combines TRBV2 with TRBJ2-5, with D perhaps TRBD2 (6 bases). The germline V gene has CDR1 SNHLY and CDR2 FYNNEI. Trimming cost V 7 bases and J 2 bases, with 20 bases left between them. This CDR3 has 16 amino acids. CDR3 region: CASTSLGAAGQETQYF. DNA of the CDR3: TGTGCCAGCACGTCCCTGGGTGCGGCGGGGCAAGAGACCCAGTACTTC.

This clonotype was counted ten times or more. The V gene is TRBV7-6, the J gene TRBJ1-2, with D uncertain. V was cut by 2 bases and J by 3 bases, with 7 bases left in between. The CDR3 is 13 residues long. Germline loops: CDR1 SGHVS, CDR2 FNYEAQ. The CDR3: CASSLNGHYGYTF. CDR3 in DNA: TGTGCCAGCAGCTTAAATGGTCACTATGGCTACACCTTC.

This sequence joins TRBV29-1 and TRBJ1-3, with D possibly being TRBD1 (5 bases). Trimming removed 4 bases from V and 3 bases from J, with 7 bases in between. Germline V gene lookup returns CDR1 SQVTM and CDR2 ANQGSEA. The CDR3 extends over 12 amino acids. The CDR3 sequence is CSVAGNGNTIYF. CDR3 DNA sequence: TGCAGCGTTGCAGGGAATGGAAACACCATATATTTT.

V is TRBV19 and J is TRBJ1-2; D is unresolved. Deletions cut 4 bases from V and 4 bases from J, with 10 bases between. The CDR3 sequence is 13 residues long. Germline lookup yields CDR1 LNHDA and CDR2 SQIVND (reference sequence). CDR3 nucleotide sequence: TGTGCCAGTAGTACGGGTGGAGGCTATGGCTACACCTTC. Translation: CASSTGGGYGYTF.

This clonotype was picked up many times. The rearrangement links TRBV20-1 to TRBJ2-7; D is perhaps TRBD2 (6 bases). Deletions cut 3 bases from V and 0 bases from J, with 15 bases between. CDR1 is DFQATT, CDR2 SNEGSKA, per germline (reference sequence). The CDR3 loop spans 15 amino acids. CDR3 in amino acids: CSARVRGWGSYEQYF. In nucleotides, the CDR3 is TGCAGTGCTAGGGTACGGGGGTGGGGCTCCTACGAGCAGTACTTC.

This clonotype has ten or more counts. V gene TRBV28 combines with J gene TRBJ1-3; D might be TRBD1 (6 bases). The CDR3 runs 13 residues. Germline V gene sequence: CDR1 MDHEN, CDR2 SYDVKM. V was cut by 8 bases and J by 4 bases, with 12 bases left in between. CDR3 amino acids: CASGEGVGNTIYF. The CDR3 region has the DNA TGTGCCAGCGGAGAGGGGGTCGGAAACACCATATATTTT.

This clonotype was seen a few times. The chain links TRBV18 to TRBJ1-2, with TRBD1 matching 8 bases. This CDR3 spans 16 amino acids. V shed 4 bases, J shed 0 bases, and the junction held 7 bases outside the gene matches. The germline V gene encodes CDR1 KGHSH and CDR2 LQKENI. The CDR3 region has the DNA TGTGCCAGCTCACTTGTGGACAGGGTAGCTAACTATGGCTACACCTTC. Translating it yields CASSLVDRVANYGYTF.

There are many counts of this clonotype. V usage is TRBV6-1 and J usage is TRBJ1-2; D call uncertain. With 10 bases removed from V and 7 bases from J, the gap between germline ends came to 10 bases. Germline CDR1 is MNHNS and CDR2 is SASEGT. The CDR3 runs to 10 residues. DNA of the CDR3: TGTGCCACCGCCCGTGGTGGCTACACCTTC. Its protein product is CATARGGYTF.

In regard to this clonotype: A much larger clone lies a single base off, so this may be a read error. Without the conserved terminal phenylalanine or tryptophan, this CDR3 likely stems from a read error. The rearrangement joins TRBV6-1 to TRBJ2-3, with 12 bases identical to TRBD2. Germline CDR1 MNHNS, CDR2 SASEGT. CDR3 size: 16 residues. V lost 2 bases and J lost 4; bases outside the gene matches: 4. CDR3 coding DNA: TGTGCCAGCAGTGAATGGTCTAGCGGGGGGGCAGATACGCAGTATTGT. Protein: CASSEWSSGGADTQYC.

The gene calls are TRBV27 and TRBJ2-7; D uncertain. Trimming pared 6 bases from V and 3 bases from J, leaving 15 bases between. CDR1 MNHEY and CDR2 SMNVEV come from the germline V gene (reference sequence). The CDR3 loop spans 14 amino acids. The CDR3 bases are TGTGCCAGCAGATCAGAATCCCCATTCTACGAGCAGTACTTC. It codes for CASRSESPFYEQYF.

The rearrangement joins TRBV3-1 to TRBJ2-5; 8 positions match TRBD1. V shed 8 bases, J shed 5 bases, and the junction held 10 bases outside the gene matches. The CDR3 totals 14 residues. Germline V lookup: CDR1 LGHDT, CDR2 YNNKEL (reference sequence). The CDR3 DNA reads TGTGCCAGCGGCCGACAGGGGATGAGGGAGACCCAGTACTTC. Amino acid sequence: CASGRQGMRETQYF.

This clonotype was seen a few times. The chain employs TRBV28 and TRBJ2-5; 10 bases align to TRBD1. V was pared by 6 bases and J by 5 bases, with 12 bases of the junction left unmatched. The length of the CDR3 is 16 residues. Germline V lookup: CDR1 MDHEN, CDR2 SYDVKM. This CDR3 reads CASRMRDRGIHETQYF. In DNA, the CDR3 is TGTGCCAGCAGAATGAGGGACAGGGGTATCCACGAGACCCAGTACTTC.

This clonotype was recorded at least ten times. The V call is TRBV7-2, the J call TRBJ1-5; D unclear. This CDR3 is 13 amino acids long. Germline V gives CDR1 SGHTA, CDR2 FQGNSA. V dropped 6 bases and J dropped 4 bases, with 10 bases sitting between them. The DNA of the CDR3 is TGTGCCAGCAGTTCTGACCTGAATCAGCCCCAGCATTTT. As protein: CASSSDLNQPQHF. Full variable domain (rest looked up from reference TRBV7-2 and TRBJ1-5): GAGVSQSPSNKVTEKGKDVELRCDPISGHTALYWYRQSLGQGLEFLIYFQGNSAPDKSGLPSDRFSAERTGGSVSTLTIQRTQQEDSAVYLCASSSDLNQPQHFGDGTRLSIL.

The table lists this clonotype with a few counts. The chain combines TRBV20-1 with TRBJ2-3, with D uncertain. The CDR3 has 15 residues. Germline lookup yields CDR1 DFQATT and CDR2 SNEGSKA (reference sequence). The V and J ends lost 0 bases and 4 bases respectively, with 14 bases between them. The CDR3 bases are TGCAGTGCTAGAGATCAACAAGGTTTCCCAGATACGCAGTATTTT. Its protein is CSARDQQGFPDTQYF.